The T cell receptor beta chain described here comes from a study of T cells after posttransplantation cyclophosphamide. The junction had 20 bases not matched to a gene; V was cut back by 3 bases and J by 0 bases. Looked up from germline, CDR1 is MDHEN and CDR2 is SYDVKM. The CDR3 spans 21 residues. Libraries were prepared by immunoSEQ multiplex PCR; TCRdb keeps only in-frame clonotypes and omits some of them. The table lists about 16,000 clones, over 75% of them singletons. Study outcomes and limitations: Tissue-infiltrating T cells from skin or gut overlapped little with blood T cells. Later blood repertoires were often dominated by clones from the donor CD8+ memory compartment. Recipient CMV seropositivity and CMV reactivation strongly tracked TRB clonality.

Control samples came 1 year after myeloablative marrow transplants with methotrexate plus calcineurin inhibitor. Turning to this clone: The antigen is undetermined.

The gene calls are TRBV28 and TRBJ1-1; the match to TRBD1 covers 9 bases. The TCR was taken from a male patient aged 45-60 years who received an allogeneic stem cell transplant from an unrelated donor, was CMV-positive, and had chronic GVHD only. Some of the T cells may derive from the graft donor. The sequences come from PBMCs, collected after an allogeneic stem cell transplant with a calcineurin inhibitor and methotrexate. The CDR3 nucleotides are TGTGCCAGCAGTTTGGGGTTTTTGAGTAGGACAGGGGAAAACATGAACACTGAAGCTTTCTTT. Translating it yields CASSLGFLSRTGENMNTEAFF.